This T cell receptor beta chain was observed in a study of blood T cells in healthy people across ages. A remark on this clonotype: Its matching antigen is unknown.

Each donor's blood draw was roughly 10 milliliters of peripheral blood. It was with a sample-barcoded 5' primer and a J-beta primer mix that a second PCR of roughly 7 to 12 cycles was run. Carrying 12 random nucleotides, a template-switch adaptor labeled each individual cDNA molecule. MiXCR, run by TCRdb on the 5' RACE reads, gives a single entry per CDR3 protein. The sample records 780,000 or so distinct CDR3 sequences, about 53% being singletons. This CDR3 is 12 amino acids long. Trimming shortened V by 2 bases and J by 8 bases, and 9 bases separated the two germline ends. Per the germline V gene, CDR1 is SEHNR and CDR2 is FQNEAQ (reference sequence). Study-level findings and limits: Comparison with aged donors showed that long-lived donors had more naive CD4+ cells and higher diversity.

J is TRBJ1-2 and V is TRBV7-9, with D uncertain. This TCR derives from an elderly man in good health. The sample taken for sequencing was blood. This chain's CDR3 is CASSLSYVGYTF. CDR3 DNA: TGTGCCAGCAGCTTAAGCTACGTGGGCTACACCTTC.